These 26 T cell receptor beta chains were all obtained from the same sample, sequenced in a study of shared clonotypes between healthy human individuals. Clones were read by immunoSEQ multiplex PCR, and TCRdb kept only the in-frame ones, dropping some. The table has roughly 2 million clones, under 97% seen once. The sequenced sample was naive CD4+ T cells sorted from blood. Subset denoted: CD45RA+ positively selected. These TCRs come from a young man in good health.

The chain recombines TRBV4-1 with TRBJ2-5, with 7 bases that match TRBD2. CDR1 is MGHRA and CDR2 is YSYEKL in the germline V gene. This CDR3 spans 14 amino acids. With 1 base clipped from V and 7 bases from J, the junction kept 6 bases outside the gene matches. The CDR3 loop is CASSQGGGFATQYF. The DNA for the CDR3 is TGCGCCAGCAGCCAAGGGGGGGGGTTTGCGACCCAGTACTTC.

The rearrangement links TRBV20-1 to TRBJ2-3, with D possibly called TRBD1 or TRBD2 (5 bases each). The CDR3 length is 10 residues. V was clipped by 3 bases and J by 13 bases, with 11 bases between them. The germline V gene has CDR1 DFQATT and CDR2 SNEGSKA (reference sequence). As DNA, the CDR3 is TGCAGTGCTAGCCGGGACCAGGAGTATTTT. Encoded protein: CSASRDQEYF.

A word on this clone: The same CDR3 arises from other DNA sequences in this sample as well. The gene calls are TRBV7-2 and TRBJ2-5; possibly TRBD2 for D (5 bases). This CDR3 is 13 amino acids long. The ends were cut back, 1 base at V and 7 bases at J, with 10 bases in the middle. Per the germline V gene, CDR1 is SGHTA and CDR2 is FQGNSA. CDR3 amino acids: CASSLGGLGTQYF. The CDR3 DNA follows: TGTGCCAGCAGCTTAGGAGGACTCGGGACCCAGTACTTC.

This rearrangement joins TRBV5-4 to TRBJ2-7; possible D gene TRBD1, 5 bases. CDR3 size: 14 residues. CDR1 and CDR2 (germline): SGHNT, YYREEE (reference sequence). V gave up 4 bases and J gave up 0 bases, with 11 bases separating them. The CDR3 coding sequence is TGTGCCAGCAGCCTTACAGGTCCCTCCTACGAGCAGTACTTC. Translated, it gives CASSLTGPSYEQYF.

The J gene is TRBJ2-7, the V gene TRBV5-3, with 9 bases aligning to TRBD1. TRBV5-3 is recorded as an ORF, its role being uncertain. V lost 2 bases to trimming and J lost 5 bases; unmatched junction nucleotides: 11. The CDR3 has 16 amino acids. Here the CDR3 reads CARSFNLDRGRNEQYF. The CDR3 DNA sequence: TGTGCCAGAAGCTTCAACCTTGACAGGGGGAGGAACGAGCAGTACTTC.

This clone is a singleton in its sample. This chain connects TRBV5-1 to TRBJ2-2; D remains ambiguous. Germline-derived CDR1 and CDR2 are SGHRS and YFSETQ. V lost 4 bases and J lost 1, with 8 bases in between. The CDR3 covers 14 residues. The CDR3 loop is CASSTDVNTGELFF. The CDR3 DNA sequence: TGCGCCAGCAGCACGGACGTGAACACCGGGGAGCTGTTTTTT.

This chain links TRBV5-1 with TRBJ2-1; no definite D call. With 0 bases removed from V and 4 bases from J, the gap between germline ends came to 11 bases. There are 15 residues in the CDR3. Germline V lookup: CDR1 SGHRS, CDR2 YFSETQ. CDR3 loop: CASSLGGLIYNEQFF. For the CDR3, the DNA is TGCGCCAGCAGCTTGGGGGGATTGATATACAATGAGCAGTTCTTC.

The CDR3 DNA reads as TGCGCCAGCAGCGGGACAGGTAGCTCCTACAATGAGCAGTTCTTC. Translating it yields CASSGTGSSYNEQFF. The chain employs TRBV5-1 and TRBJ2-1; 8 nucleotides align to TRBD1. This CDR3 has 15 residues. The germline gives CDR1 SGHRS, CDR2 YFSETQ. V shed 4 bases, J shed 0 bases, and the junction held 3 bases outside the gene matches.

The chain combines TRBV4-2 with TRBJ1-2; D is ambiguous. V was cut by 1 base and J by 4 bases, with 19 bases left in between. Germline V gene lookup returns CDR1 LGHNA and CDR2 YNFKEQ. The CDR3 has 17 residues. The CDR3 is CASSQAGEGLTTYGYTF. Here the CDR3 DNA reads TGTGCCAGCAGCCAAGCCGGCGAGGGCCTTACCACCTATGGCTACACCTTC.

V gene TRBV11-2 combines with J gene TRBJ2-7; possibly TRBD1 for D (5 bases). Trimming pared 7 bases from V and 3 bases from J, leaving 13 bases between. The CDR3 has 13 residues. CDR1 is SGHAT, CDR2 FQNNGV, per germline. The CDR3 reads CASTYKGVYEQYF. The CDR3, as DNA: TGTGCCAGCACCTACAAAGGGGTCTACGAGCAGTACTTC.

The V and J genes are TRBV6-5 and TRBJ2-2; 10 bases map to TRBD2. The germline V gene encodes CDR1 MNHEY and CDR2 SVGAGI. With 10 bases clipped from V and 5 bases from J, the junction kept 4 bases outside the gene matches. The CDR3 has 13 residues. CDR3 coding DNA: TGTGCCACCCGTAGCGGGGGGACCGGGGAGCTGTTTTTT. Translation: CATRSGGTGELFF.

The rearrangement links TRBV28 to TRBJ1-1, with D unclear. The length of the CDR3 is 10 residues. Germline V gene sequence: CDR1 MDHEN, CDR2 SYDVKM. The CDR3 sequence is CGSANTEAFF. The CDR3 region has the DNA TGTGGGTCTGCGAACACTGAAGCTTTCTTT. The full variable domain, with the rest looked up from reference TRBV28 and TRBJ1-1, is DVKVTQSSRYLVKRTGEKVFLECVQDMDHENMFWYRQDPGLGLRLIYFSYDVKMKEKGDIPEGYSVSREKKERFSLILESASTNQTSMYLCGSANTEAFFGQGTRLTVV.

This chain uses TRBV18 with TRBJ2-1; D gene uncertain. Deletions cut 3 bases from V and 0 bases from J, with 9 bases between. Germline V gene data show CDR1 as KGHSH and CDR2 as LQKENI. The CDR3 extends over 15 amino acids. The CDR3: CASSPALSSYNEQFF. Written as DNA, the CDR3 is TGTGCCAGCTCACCCGCGTTAAGCTCCTACAATGAGCAGTTCTTC.

This chain connects TRBV27 to TRBJ1-2, with TRBD1 matching 7 bases. Germline V gives CDR1 MNHEY, CDR2 SMNVEV (reference sequence). CDR3 length equals 15 residues. Losses at the gene ends were 2 bases for V and 2 bases for J; bases not matched to a gene: 5. The CDR3 sequence is CASSLKRGRNYGYTF. The CDR3 region has the DNA TGTGCCAGCAGTTTAAAAAGGGGGCGCAACTATGGCTACACCTTC.

The rearrangement links TRBV15 to TRBJ2-7, with 9 bases matching TRBD1. V lost 4 bases and J lost 4; bases outside the gene matches: 8. CDR1 is LNHNV, CDR2 YYDKDF, per germline (reference sequence). CDR3 length: 15 residues. CDR3 loop: CATSKPGQGFYEQYF. The CDR3 region has the DNA TGTGCCACCAGCAAGCCGGGACAGGGCTTTTACGAGCAGTACTTC.

The chain joins TRBV29-1 to TRBJ2-7, with 8 bases fitting TRBD1. Germline CDR1 and CDR2: SQVTM and ANQGSEA. Trimming removed 1 base from V and 6 bases from J; junction bases left unmatched: 5. The CDR3 runs 13 residues. The CDR3 sequence is CSVEVGQGGEQYF. The CDR3 DNA reads TGCAGCGTTGAAGTTGGACAGGGCGGCGAGCAGTACTTC.

The rearrangement links TRBV7-2 to TRBJ2-7; D might be TRBD2 (7 bases). V was cut by 2 bases and J by 0 bases, with 14 bases left in between. CDR1 is SGHTA and CDR2 is FQGNSA in the germline V gene. The CDR3 is 16 amino acids. DNA of the CDR3: TGTGCCAGCAGCTTACGGGGGGCGAAAAGCTCCTACGAGCAGTACTTC. Its protein product is CASSLRGAKSSYEQYF.

The rearrangement joins TRBV7-9 to TRBJ1-6; no definite D call. Germline V CDR1 and CDR2: SEHNR, FQNEAQ (reference sequence). The CDR3 is 15 amino acids. Trimming shortened V by 5 bases and J by 4 bases, and 12 bases separated the two germline ends. This CDR3 is CASSLSFRYNSPLHF. The CDR3 DNA reads TGTGCCAGCAGCCTGTCCTTTCGATATAATTCACCCCTCCACTTT.

The rearrangement links TRBV19 to TRBJ1-5; D may be TRBD1 (6 bases). The CDR3 has 14 residues. V was shortened by 7 bases and J by 3 bases, with 13 bases between the two germline ends. Germline V gene data show CDR1 as LNHDA and CDR2 as SQIVND (reference sequence). The CDR3 bases are TGTGCCAGTACCTCGGACAGAACCAATCAGCCCCAGCATTTT. This sequence encodes CASTSDRTNQPQHF.

This chain links TRBV5-1 with TRBJ2-1, with D perhaps matching TRBD2 (7 bases). The CDR3 runs to 15 residues. Germline-derived CDR1 and CDR2 are SGHRS and YFSETQ. The V and J ends lost 6 bases and 4 bases respectively, with 17 bases between them. The CDR3 protein is CASNERGASYNEQFF. The CDR3 bases are TGCGCCAGCAACGAACGGGGGGCTAGTTACAATGAGCAGTTCTTC.

CDR3 residues: CASSASGTSTDTQYF. In DNA, the CDR3 is TGTGCCAGCAGCGCCTCCGGGACTAGCACAGATACGCAGTATTTT. V is TRBV5-4 and J is TRBJ2-3; a possible D gene is TRBD2 (6 bases). CDR3 length: 15 amino acids. Trimming took 4 bases from V and 0 from J, leaving 12 bases between them. From germline, CDR1 is SGHNT and CDR2 YYREEE (reference sequence).

This clone was recorded once. The V and J genes are TRBV5-5 and TRBJ1-2; a weak D match, TRBD1 (5 bases). Germline lookup yields CDR1 SGHKS and CDR2 YYEKEE (reference sequence). The CDR3 is made up of 14 amino acids. Trimming cost V 0 bases and J 3 bases, with 9 bases left between them. The CDR3, as DNA: TGTGCCAGCAGCTTGGGGGGCAGTTACTATGGCTACACCTTC. This gives the protein CASSLGGSYYGYTF.

The chain couples TRBV11-2 to TRBJ2-7; 10 bases agree with TRBD2. The CDR3 covers 15 residues. The germline CDR1 and CDR2 sequences are SGHAT and FQNNGV. The trim removed 1 base at V and 6 bases at J, leaving 6 bases unmatched. CDR3 DNA: TGTGCCAGCAGCTTAGGGGGGCTAGCGGGAGCCGAGCAGTACTTC. Translated: CASSLGGLAGAEQYF.

As to this clone: A much more abundant neighbour one base away suggests this may be a read error. The same CDR3 also results from other DNA sequences found in this sample. Here the CDR3 reads CASSPAGNEQFF. The CDR3 DNA reads as TGTGCCAGCTCACCAGCAGGGAATGAGCAGTTCTTC. The rearrangement uses TRBV18 and TRBJ2-1, with D possibly being TRBD1 (5 bases). V lost 2 bases and J 7 bases, leaving 6 bases between the germline ends. This CDR3 region has 12 residues. Per the germline V gene, CDR1 is KGHSH and CDR2 is LQKENI.

This sequence joins TRBV5-1 and TRBJ2-1; 10 bases align to TRBD2. Germline CDR1 SGHRS, CDR2 YFSETQ. Losses at the gene ends were 3 bases for V and 5 bases for J; bases not matched to a gene: 8. The CDR3 consists of 16 residues. Here the CDR3 reads CASSSGLADRHNEQFF. The CDR3 region has the DNA TGCGCCAGCAGCTCAGGACTAGCGGACCGACACAATGAGCAGTTCTTC.

In this sample, this clone turned up once. As DNA, the CDR3 is TGTGCCAGCAGCGCCGACAGGGTCGGCACAGATACGCAGTATTTT. Protein: CASSADRVGTDTQYF. The V gene is TRBV9, the J gene TRBJ2-3; 7 positions agree with TRBD1. The CDR3 consists of 15 residues. CDR1 SGDLS and CDR2 YYNGEE come from the germline V gene. V was pared by 3 bases and J by 1 base, with 5 bases of the junction left unmatched.